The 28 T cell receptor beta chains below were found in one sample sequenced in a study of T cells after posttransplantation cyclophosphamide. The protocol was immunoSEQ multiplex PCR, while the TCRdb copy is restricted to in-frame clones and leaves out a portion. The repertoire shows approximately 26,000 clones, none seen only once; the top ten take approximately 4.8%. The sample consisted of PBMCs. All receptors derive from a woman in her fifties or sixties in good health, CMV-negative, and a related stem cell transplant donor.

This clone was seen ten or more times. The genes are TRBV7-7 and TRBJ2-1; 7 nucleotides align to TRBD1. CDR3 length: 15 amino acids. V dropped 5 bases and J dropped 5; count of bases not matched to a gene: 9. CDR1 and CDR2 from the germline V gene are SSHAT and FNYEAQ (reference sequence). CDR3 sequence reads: CASSRTGDRNNEQFF. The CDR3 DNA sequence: TGTGCCAGCAGCCGTACAGGGGACAGAAACAATGAGCAGTTCTTC. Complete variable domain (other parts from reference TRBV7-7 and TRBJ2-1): GAGVSQSPRYKVTKRGQDVTLRCDPISSHATLYWYQQALGQGPEFLTYFNYEAQPDKSGLPSDRFSAERPEGSISTLTIQRTEQRDSAMYRCASSRTGDRNNEQFFGPGTRLTVL.

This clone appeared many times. The CDR3 DNA reads TGTGCCAGCAGCTTTTACGGGACTAGCGGGGGGAATGAGCAGTTCTTC. It translates to CASSFYGTSGGNEQFF. The chain recombines TRBV7-9 with TRBJ2-1; TRBD2 aligns across 15 bases. Germline V gene data show CDR1 as SEHNR and CDR2 as FQNEAQ (reference sequence). This CDR3 has 16 residues. The junction had 4 bases not matched to a gene; V was cut back by 3 bases and J by 7 bases. The full variable domain, rest sourced from reference TRBV7-9 and TRBJ2-1, is DTGVSQNPRHKITKRGQNVTFRCDPISEHNRLYWYRQTLGQGPEFLTYFQNEAQLEKSRLLSDRFSAERPKGSFSTLEIQRTEQGDSAMYLCASSFYGTSGGNEQFFGPGTRLTVL.

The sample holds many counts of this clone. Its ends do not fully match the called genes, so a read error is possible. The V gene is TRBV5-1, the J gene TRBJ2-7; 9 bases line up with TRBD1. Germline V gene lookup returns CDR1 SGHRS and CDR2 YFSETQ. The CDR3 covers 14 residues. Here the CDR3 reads CASSLTGGSYGQYF. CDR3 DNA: TGCGCCAGCAGCTTAACAGGGGGCTCCTACGGGCAGTACTTC.

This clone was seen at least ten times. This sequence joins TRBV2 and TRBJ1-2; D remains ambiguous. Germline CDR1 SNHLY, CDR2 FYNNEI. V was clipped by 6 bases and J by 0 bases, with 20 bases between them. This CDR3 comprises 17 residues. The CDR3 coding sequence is TGTGCCAGCAGACCAACGGAGTTCCTTTTAGCTAACTATGGCTACACCTTC. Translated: CASRPTEFLLANYGYTF. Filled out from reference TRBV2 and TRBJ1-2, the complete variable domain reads EPEVTQTPSHQVTQMGQEVILRCVPISNHLYFYWYRQILGQKVEFLVSFYNNEISEKSEIFDDQFSVERPDGSNFTLKIRSTKLEDSAMYFCASRPTEFLLANYGYTFGSGTRLTVV.

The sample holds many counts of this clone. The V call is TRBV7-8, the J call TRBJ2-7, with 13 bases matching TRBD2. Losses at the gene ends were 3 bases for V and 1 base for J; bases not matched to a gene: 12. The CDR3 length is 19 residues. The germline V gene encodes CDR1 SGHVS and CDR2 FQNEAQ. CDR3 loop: CASSLRTSGSRSGSYEQYF. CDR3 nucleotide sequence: TGTGCCAGCAGCTTGCGGACTAGCGGGAGTCGGTCGGGGTCCTACGAGCAGTACTTC. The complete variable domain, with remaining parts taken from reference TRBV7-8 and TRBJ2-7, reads GAGVSQSPRYKVAKRGQDVALRCDPISGHVSLFWYQQALGQGPEFLTYFQNEAQLDKSGLPSDRFFAERPEGSVSTLKIQRTQQEDSAVYLCASSLRTSGSRSGSYEQYFGPGTRLTVT.

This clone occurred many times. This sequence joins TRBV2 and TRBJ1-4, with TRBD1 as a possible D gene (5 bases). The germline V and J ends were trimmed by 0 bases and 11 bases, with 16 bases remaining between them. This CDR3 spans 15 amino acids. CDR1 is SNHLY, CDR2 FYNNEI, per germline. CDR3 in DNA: TGTGCCAGCAGTGAAGCCGTACAGGAGATTGGGAAACTGTTTTTT. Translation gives CASSEAVQEIGKLFF.

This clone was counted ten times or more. CDR3 DNA: TGTGCCAGCTCACCAGGGAGGCGGAACACTGAAGCTTTCTTT. Amino acids: CASSPGRRNTEAFF. V gene TRBV18 combines with J gene TRBJ1-1; D gene ambiguous. The CDR3 has 14 residues. Germline loops: CDR1 KGHSH, CDR2 LQKENI. V shed 2 bases and J shed 1 base, with 8 bases lying between them.

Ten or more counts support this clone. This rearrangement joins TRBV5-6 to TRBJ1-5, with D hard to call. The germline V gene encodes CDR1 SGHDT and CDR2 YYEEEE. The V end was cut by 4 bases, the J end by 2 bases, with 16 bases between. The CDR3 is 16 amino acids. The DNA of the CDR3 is TGTGCCAGCAGCCGGGGAGGGAGTAGGGGCAATCAGCCCCAGCATTTT. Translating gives CASSRGGSRGNQPQHF.

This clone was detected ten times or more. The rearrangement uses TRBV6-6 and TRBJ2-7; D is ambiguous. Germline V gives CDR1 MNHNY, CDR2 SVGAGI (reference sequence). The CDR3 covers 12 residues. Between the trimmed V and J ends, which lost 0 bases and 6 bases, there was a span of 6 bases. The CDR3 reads CASSYSSLEQYF. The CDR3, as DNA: TGTGCCAGCAGTTACTCTAGCCTCGAGCAGTACTTC.

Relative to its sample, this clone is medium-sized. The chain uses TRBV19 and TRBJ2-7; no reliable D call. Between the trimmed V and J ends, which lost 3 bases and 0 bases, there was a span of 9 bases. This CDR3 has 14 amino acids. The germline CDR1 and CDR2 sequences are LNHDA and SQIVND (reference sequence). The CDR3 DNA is TGTGCCAGTAGTATCACACACGTCTCCTACGAGCAGTACTTC. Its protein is CASSITHVSYEQYF. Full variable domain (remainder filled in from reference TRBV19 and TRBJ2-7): DGGITQSPKYLFRKEGQNVTLSCEQNLNHDAMYWYRQDPGQGLRLIYYSQIVNDFQKGDIAEGYSVSREKKESFPLTVTSAQKNPTAFYLCASSITHVSYEQYFGPGTRLTVT.

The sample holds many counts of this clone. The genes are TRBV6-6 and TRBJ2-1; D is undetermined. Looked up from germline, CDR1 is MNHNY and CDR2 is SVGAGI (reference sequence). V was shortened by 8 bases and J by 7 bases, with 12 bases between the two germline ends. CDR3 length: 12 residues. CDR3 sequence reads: CASAAPRNEQFF. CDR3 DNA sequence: TGTGCCAGCGCCGCCCCCCGGAATGAGCAGTTCTTC.

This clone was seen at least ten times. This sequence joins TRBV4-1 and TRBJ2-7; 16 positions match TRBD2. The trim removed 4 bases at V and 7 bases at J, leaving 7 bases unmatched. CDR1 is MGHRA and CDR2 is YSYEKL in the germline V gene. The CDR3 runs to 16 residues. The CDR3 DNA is TGCGCCAGCAGCCCTGGGGGACTAGCGGGAGGGGGGGAGCAGTACTTC. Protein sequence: CASSPGGLAGGGEQYF.

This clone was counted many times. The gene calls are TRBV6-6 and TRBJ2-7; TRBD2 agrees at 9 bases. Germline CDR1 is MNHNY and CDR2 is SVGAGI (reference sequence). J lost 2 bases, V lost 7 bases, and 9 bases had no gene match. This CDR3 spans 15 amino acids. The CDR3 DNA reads TGTGCCAGCATCGACCGAGCGGGAGGCCCCTACGAGCAGTACTTC. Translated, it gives CASIDRAGGPYEQYF.

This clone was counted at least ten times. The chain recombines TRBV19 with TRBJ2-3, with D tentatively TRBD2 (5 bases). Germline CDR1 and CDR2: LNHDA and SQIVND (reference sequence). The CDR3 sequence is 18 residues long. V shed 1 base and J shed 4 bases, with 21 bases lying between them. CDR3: CASSIGRRGQTRADTQYF. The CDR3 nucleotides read TGTGCCAGTAGTATAGGGCGTCGCGGGCAGACTCGGGCAGATACGCAGTATTTT. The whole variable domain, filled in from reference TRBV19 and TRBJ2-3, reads DGGITQSPKYLFRKEGQNVTLSCEQNLNHDAMYWYRQDPGQGLRLIYYSQIVNDFQKGDIAEGYSVSREKKESFPLTVTSAQKNPTAFYLCASSIGRRGQTRADTQYFGPGTRLTVL.

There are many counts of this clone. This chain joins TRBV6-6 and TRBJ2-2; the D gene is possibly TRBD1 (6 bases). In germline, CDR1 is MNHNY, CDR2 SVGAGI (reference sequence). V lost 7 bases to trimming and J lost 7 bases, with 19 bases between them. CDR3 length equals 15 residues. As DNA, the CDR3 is TGTGCCAGCAACCTATCAGACAGGTCGGGCGGGGAGCTGTTTTTT. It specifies CASNLSDRSGGELFF.

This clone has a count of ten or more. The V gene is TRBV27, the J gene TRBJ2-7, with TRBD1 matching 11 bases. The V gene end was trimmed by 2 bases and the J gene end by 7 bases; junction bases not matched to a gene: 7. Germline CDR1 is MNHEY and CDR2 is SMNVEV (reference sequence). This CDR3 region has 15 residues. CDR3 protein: CASSLNGQGAWEQYF. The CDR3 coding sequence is TGTGCCAGCAGTTTAAACGGACAGGGGGCCTGGGAGCAGTACTTC.

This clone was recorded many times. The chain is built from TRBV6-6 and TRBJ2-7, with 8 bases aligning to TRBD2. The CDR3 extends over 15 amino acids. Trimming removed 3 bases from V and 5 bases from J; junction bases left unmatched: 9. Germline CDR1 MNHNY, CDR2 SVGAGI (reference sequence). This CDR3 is CASSYQLAGLDEQYF. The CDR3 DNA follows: TGTGCCAGCAGTTATCAGTTAGCGGGACTAGACGAGCAGTACTTC.

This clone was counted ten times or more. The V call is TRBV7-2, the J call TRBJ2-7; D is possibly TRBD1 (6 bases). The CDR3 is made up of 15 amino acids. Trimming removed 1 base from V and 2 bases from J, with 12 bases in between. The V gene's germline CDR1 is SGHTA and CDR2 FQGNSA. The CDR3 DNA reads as TGTGCCAGCAGCTTAGGCCAGGGGTTAACCTACGAGCAGTACTTC. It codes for CASSLGQGLTYEQYF. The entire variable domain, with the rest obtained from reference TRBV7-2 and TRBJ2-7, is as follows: GAGVSQSPSNKVTEKGKDVELRCDPISGHTALYWYRQSLGQGLEFLIYFQGNSAPDKSGLPSDRFSAERTGGSVSTLTIQRTQQEDSAVYLCASSLGQGLTYEQYFGPGTRLTVT.

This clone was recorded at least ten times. The CDR3 coding sequence is TGTGCCAGCAGCCCTAGCGGGAGTAACGGTGAGCAGTTCTTC. It yields the protein CASSPSGSNGEQFF. The genes are TRBV2 and TRBJ2-1; TRBD2 matches 10 bases. With V trimmed by 6 bases and J by 9 bases, 8 bases remained unmatched. The germline gives CDR1 SNHLY, CDR2 FYNNEI. The CDR3 runs 14 residues. The complete variable domain, with remaining parts taken from reference TRBV2 and TRBJ2-1, reads EPEVTQTPSHQVTQMGQEVILRCVPISNHLYFYWYRQILGQKVEFLVSFYNNEISEKSEIFDDQFSVERPDGSNFTLKIRSTKLEDSAMYFCASSPSGSNGEQFFGPGTRLTVL.

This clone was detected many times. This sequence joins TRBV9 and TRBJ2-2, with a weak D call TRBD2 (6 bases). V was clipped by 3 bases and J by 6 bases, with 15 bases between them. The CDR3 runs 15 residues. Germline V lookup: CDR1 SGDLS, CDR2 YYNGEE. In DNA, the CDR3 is TGTGCCAGCAGCGCCCGATGGGGGGACGCCGGGGAGCTGTTTTTT. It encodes CASSARWGDAGELFF.

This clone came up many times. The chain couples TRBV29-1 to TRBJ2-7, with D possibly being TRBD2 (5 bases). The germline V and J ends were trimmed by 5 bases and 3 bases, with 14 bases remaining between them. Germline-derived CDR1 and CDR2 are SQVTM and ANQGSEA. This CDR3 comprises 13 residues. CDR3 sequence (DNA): TGCAGCGTTCCGGGCCCGGGAAGCTACGAGCAGTACTTC. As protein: CSVPGPGSYEQYF.

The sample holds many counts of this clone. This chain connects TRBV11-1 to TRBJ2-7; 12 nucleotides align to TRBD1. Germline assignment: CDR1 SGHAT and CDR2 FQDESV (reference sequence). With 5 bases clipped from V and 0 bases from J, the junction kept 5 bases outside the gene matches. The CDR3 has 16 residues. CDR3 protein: CASSPGQGAPSYEQYF. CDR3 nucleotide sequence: TGTGCCAGCAGCCCGGGACAGGGGGCTCCCTCCTACGAGCAGTACTTC.

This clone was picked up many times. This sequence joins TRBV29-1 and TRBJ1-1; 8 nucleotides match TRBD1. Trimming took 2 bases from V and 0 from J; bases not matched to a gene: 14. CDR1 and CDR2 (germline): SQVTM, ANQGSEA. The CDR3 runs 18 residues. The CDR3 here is CSVERLAGGAGVNTEAFF. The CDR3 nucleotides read TGCAGCGTTGAAAGGTTGGCAGGGGGCGCGGGGGTGAACACTGAAGCTTTCTTT.

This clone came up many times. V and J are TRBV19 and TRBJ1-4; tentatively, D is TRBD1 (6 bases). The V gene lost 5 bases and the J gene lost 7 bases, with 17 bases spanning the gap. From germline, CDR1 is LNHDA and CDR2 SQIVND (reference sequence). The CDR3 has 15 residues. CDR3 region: CASSLDRMTLEKLFF. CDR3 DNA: TGTGCCAGTAGTCTTGACAGGATGACGCTTGAAAAACTGTTTTTT.

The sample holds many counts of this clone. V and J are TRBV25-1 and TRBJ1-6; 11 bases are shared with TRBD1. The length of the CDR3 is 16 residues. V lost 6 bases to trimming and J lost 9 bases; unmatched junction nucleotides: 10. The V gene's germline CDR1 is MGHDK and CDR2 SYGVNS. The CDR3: CASSESLGQGGSPLHF. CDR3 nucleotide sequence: TGTGCCAGCAGCGAGAGCCTGGGACAGGGGGGTTCACCCCTCCACTTT.

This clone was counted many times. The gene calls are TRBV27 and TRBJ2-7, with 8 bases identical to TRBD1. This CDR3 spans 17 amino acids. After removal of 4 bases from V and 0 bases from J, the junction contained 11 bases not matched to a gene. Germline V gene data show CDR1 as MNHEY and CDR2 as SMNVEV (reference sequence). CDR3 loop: CASSYGTGRANSYEQYF. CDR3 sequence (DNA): TGTGCCAGCAGTTATGGGACAGGCCGAGCGAACTCCTACGAGCAGTACTTC.

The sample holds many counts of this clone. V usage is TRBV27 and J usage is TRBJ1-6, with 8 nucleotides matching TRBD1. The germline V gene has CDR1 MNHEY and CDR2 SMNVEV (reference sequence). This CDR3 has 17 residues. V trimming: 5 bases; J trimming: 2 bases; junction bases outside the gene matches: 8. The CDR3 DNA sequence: TGTGCCAGCAGTCCAATAGGGACAGGAGCCTATAATTCACCCCTCCACTTT. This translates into CASSPIGTGAYNSPLHF.

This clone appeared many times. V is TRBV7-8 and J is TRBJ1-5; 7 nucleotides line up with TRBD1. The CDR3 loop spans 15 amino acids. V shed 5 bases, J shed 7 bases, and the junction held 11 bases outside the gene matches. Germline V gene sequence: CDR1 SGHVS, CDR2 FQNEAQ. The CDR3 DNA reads TGTGCCAGCAGCCTCTCTGACAGGGACCAACAGCCCCAGCATTTT. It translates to CASSLSDRDQQPQHF.